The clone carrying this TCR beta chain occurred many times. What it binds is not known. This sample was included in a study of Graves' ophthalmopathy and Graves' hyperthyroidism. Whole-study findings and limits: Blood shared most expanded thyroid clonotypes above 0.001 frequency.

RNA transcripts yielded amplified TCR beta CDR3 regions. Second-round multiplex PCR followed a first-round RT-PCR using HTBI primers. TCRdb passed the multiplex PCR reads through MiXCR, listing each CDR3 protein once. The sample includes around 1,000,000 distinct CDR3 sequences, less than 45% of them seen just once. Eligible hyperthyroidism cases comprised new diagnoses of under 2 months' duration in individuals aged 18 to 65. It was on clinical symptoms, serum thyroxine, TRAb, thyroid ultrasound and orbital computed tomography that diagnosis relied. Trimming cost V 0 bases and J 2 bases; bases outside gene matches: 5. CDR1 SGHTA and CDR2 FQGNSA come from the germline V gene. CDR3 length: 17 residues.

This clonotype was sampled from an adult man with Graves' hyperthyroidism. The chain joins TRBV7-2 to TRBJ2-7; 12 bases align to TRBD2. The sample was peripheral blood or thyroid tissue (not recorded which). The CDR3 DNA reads TGTGCCAGCAGCTTAGCGCCCCTAGCGGGAGGGCCCTACGAGCAGTACTTC. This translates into CASSLAPLAGGPYEQYF.